The next 22 T cell receptor beta chains were all read from a single sample in a study of spatial heterogeneity in lung cancer. Time point meaning: blood at routine non-recurrence follow-up after resection. No cell sorting; template was whole RNA from tumor, lung tissue or PBMC. TCRdb passed the 5' RACE reads through MiXCR, listing each CDR3 protein once. Here the sample spans some 110,000 distinct CDR3 sequences, over 9% being singletons. Source: PBMCs, taken at follow-up. The receptors were sampled from a male donor with early-stage non-small cell lung cancer.

V usage is TRBV7-9 and J usage is TRBJ2-2; a weak D match, TRBD1 (6 bases). V was cut by 3 bases and J by 4 bases, with 12 bases left in between. There are 15 residues in the CDR3. The V gene's germline CDR1 is SEHNR and CDR2 FQNEAQ (reference sequence). CDR3 sequence: CASSFRIGGTGELFF. Here the CDR3 DNA reads TGTGCCAGCAGCTTCCGGATAGGGGGCACCGGGGAGCTGTTTTTT.

This clonotype was observed many times. V gene TRBV7-9 combines with J gene TRBJ1-1, with TRBD1 matching 9 bases. Unmatched junction bases numbered 9, after V lost 2 bases and J lost 8 bases. CDR1 is SEHNR and CDR2 is FQNEAQ in the germline V gene (reference sequence). This CDR3 is 15 amino acids long. The CDR3 nucleotides read TGTGCCAGCAGCTTAACACGGGACAGGGAATACGAAGCTTTCTTT. Its protein product is CASSLTRDREYEAFF.

The chain is built from TRBV20-1 and TRBJ2-1; 7 bases are shared with TRBD2. The CDR3 runs to 13 residues. V shed 2 bases, J shed 9 bases, and the junction held 7 bases outside the gene matches. In germline, CDR1 is DFQATT, CDR2 SNEGSKA (reference sequence). The CDR3 here is CSARRSTSPEQFF. In DNA form, the CDR3 reads TGCAGTGCTAGAAGATCGACTAGCCCTGAGCAGTTCTTC.

J is TRBJ2-1 and V is TRBV12-5; D unresolved. This CDR3 is 13 amino acids long. Germline-derived CDR1 and CDR2 are LGHNT and FRNRAP. Trimming took 2 bases from V and 5 from J, leaving 7 bases between them. CDR3 protein: CASGLPRNNEQFF. The CDR3 bases are TGTGCTAGTGGTTTGCCACGGAACAATGAGCAGTTCTTC.

This clonotype was seen many times. The chain recombines TRBV7-2 with TRBJ2-1, with D possibly TRBD1 on 5 matching bases. The CDR3 contains 15 residues. Per the germline V gene, CDR1 is SGHTA and CDR2 is FQGNSA. V was clipped by 2 bases and J by 4 bases, with 12 bases between them. CDR3 loop: CASSLTAGLYNEQFF. The CDR3 region has the DNA TGTGCCAGCAGCTTAACGGCAGGGTTATACAATGAGCAGTTCTTC.

This clonotype was seen a few times. The chain is built from TRBV20-1 and TRBJ2-7, with TRBD1 matching 9 bases. The CDR3 consists of 13 residues. Germline V gene lookup returns CDR1 DFQATT and CDR2 SNEGSKA (reference sequence). Trimming at V came to 6 bases and at J to 7 bases, leaving 10 bases not matched to a gene. The CDR3 reads CSAPGTGTLEQYF. CDR3 coding DNA: TGCAGTGCGCCCGGGACAGGGACGTTGGAGCAGTACTTC.

There are a few counts of this clonotype. This chain links TRBV20-1 with TRBJ1-3; a weak D match, TRBD1 (5 bases). Germline assignment: CDR1 DFQATT and CDR2 SNEGSKA (reference sequence). CDR3 size: 13 residues. The V end was cut by 2 bases, the J end by 4 bases, with 9 bases between. The CDR3 sequence is CSARQGKGNTIYF. DNA of the CDR3: TGCAGTGCTAGACAGGGTAAAGGAAACACCATATATTTT.

This clonotype was counted between two and nine times. The chain has TRBV5-4 and TRBJ2-1, with 9 bases lining up with TRBD2. The length of the CDR3 is 17 residues. V was pared by 0 bases and J by 8 bases, with 12 bases of the junction left unmatched. CDR1 is SGHNT, CDR2 YYREEE, per germline (reference sequence). This CDR3 is CASSLVQTSGGRDEQFF. The DNA of the CDR3 is TGTGCCAGCAGCTTGGTCCAAACCAGCGGCGGGAGGGATGAGCAGTTCTTC. The full variable domain, completed using reference TRBV5-4 and TRBJ2-1, is ETGVTQSPTHLIKTRGQQVTLRCSSQSGHNTVSWYQQALGQGPQFIFQYYREEENGRGNFPPRFSGLQFPNYSSELNVNALELDDSALYLCASSLVQTSGGRDEQFFGPGTRLTVL.

The chain is built from TRBV28 and TRBJ1-4; 8 positions agree with TRBD1. Germline V gene sequence: CDR1 MDHEN, CDR2 SYDVKM. The length of the CDR3 is 14 residues. V shed 6 bases, J shed 8 bases, and the junction held 8 bases outside the gene matches. The CDR3 is CASREQGAREKLFF. CDR3 in DNA: TGTGCCAGCAGGGAGCAGGGGGCACGCGAAAAACTGTTTTTT.

In its sample, this clonotype was seen many times. The chain's CDR3 is CASSGFRDFNSPLHF. The CDR3 coding sequence is TGTGCCAGCAGCGGATTCAGGGATTTTAATTCACCCCTCCACTTT. The J gene is TRBJ1-6, the V gene TRBV7-9, with D perhaps matching TRBD1 (5 bases). This CDR3 has 15 amino acids. Trimming stripped 5 bases from V and 6 bases from J, with 14 bases between. Per germline, CDR1 SEHNR and CDR2 FQNEAQ (reference sequence).

This chain joins TRBV11-2 and TRBJ2-5, with D perhaps TRBD1 or TRBD2 (5 bases each). The germline V and J ends were trimmed by 4 bases and 2 bases, with 20 bases remaining between them. Per germline, CDR1 SGHAT and CDR2 FQNNGV. The CDR3 totals 17 residues. The CDR3 DNA is TGTGCCAGCAGCTCCCGGACACCCGGGCGAGGGCAAGAGACCCAGTACTTC. Its translation: CASSSRTPGRGQETQYF.

This clonotype was recorded many times. The chain employs TRBV10-3 and TRBJ1-4; D might be TRBD1 (5 bases). Between the trimmed V and J ends, which lost 3 bases and 7 bases, there was a span of 15 bases. The CDR3 loop spans 15 amino acids. Looked up from germline, CDR1 is ENHRY and CDR2 is SYGVKD. The CDR3 DNA reads TGTGCCATCAGTGAAGGAGGGGTTTTTGGTGAAAAACTGTTTTTT. Its translation: CAISEGGVFGEKLFF.

This clonotype was seen many times. This sequence joins TRBV9 and TRBJ1-5; no definite D call. Trimming shortened V by 4 bases and J by 7 bases, and 12 bases separated the two germline ends. Germline CDR1 and CDR2: SGDLS and YYNGEE. The CDR3 contains 13 residues. In nucleotides, the CDR3 is TGTGCCAGCAGCCCCGGGGTCAGCCAGCCCCAGCATTTT. It encodes CASSPGVSQPQHF.

The CDR3 bases are TGTGCCAGCAGTCGCCTCGCCCTCCGACCCCCCTACGAGCAGTACTTC. Its protein is CASSRLALRPPYEQYF. The chain couples TRBV27 to TRBJ2-7; D gene uncertain. Per germline, CDR1 MNHEY and CDR2 SMNVEV (reference sequence). The CDR3 is 16 residues long. Trimming shortened V by 5 bases and J by 2 bases, and 19 bases separated the two germline ends.

This clonotype was detected a few times. J is TRBJ2-5 and V is TRBV7-2, with D possibly TRBD1 on 6 matching bases. Per the germline V gene, CDR1 is SGHTA and CDR2 is FQGNSA. The CDR3 is 15 amino acids. V was pared by 5 bases and J by 3 bases, with 16 bases between. The CDR3 protein is CASSLRGQRKETQYF. CDR3 nucleotides: TGTGCCAGCAGCCTACGTGGACAGAGAAAAGAGACCCAGTACTTC. The full variable domain, its missing parts supplied by reference TRBV7-2 and TRBJ2-5, is GAGVSQSPSNKVTEKGKDVELRCDPISGHTALYWYRQSLGQGLEFLIYFQGNSAPDKSGLPSDRFSAERTGGSVSTLTIQRTQQEDSAVYLCASSLRGQRKETQYFGPGTRLLVL.

As regards this clonotype: Mismatch with germline at one junction end may stem from a read error. The chain recombines TRBV7-7 with TRBJ2-5; D uncertain. CDR3 length: 13 amino acids. The germline CDR1 and CDR2 sequences are SSHAT and FNYEAQ (reference sequence). CDR3 region: CASSLDSKETQYF. Written as DNA, the CDR3 is TGTGCTAGCAGCTTAGACTCGAAAGAGACCCAGTACTTC.

This clonotype was detected a few times. CDR3 coding DNA: TGTGCCAGCAGCCGAGCGGGGGTGAGCACAGATACGCAGTATTTT. Translated: CASSRAGVSTDTQYF. The chain links TRBV7-3 to TRBJ2-3; 8 bases line up with TRBD2. The length of the CDR3 is 15 residues. Germline CDR1 is SGHTA and CDR2 is FQGTGA. V was pared by 5 bases and J by 0 bases, with 4 bases of the junction left unmatched.

This clonotype was counted at least ten times. The chain joins TRBV6-5 to TRBJ1-2; 8 nucleotides align to TRBD1. Trimming at V came to 2 bases and at J to 6 bases, leaving 8 bases not matched to a gene. The length of the CDR3 is 15 residues. Looked up from germline, CDR1 is MNHEY and CDR2 is SVGAGI. CDR3 protein: CASSYTYGTGNGYTF. CDR3 nucleotide sequence: TGTGCCAGCAGTTACACATACGGGACAGGCAATGGCTACACCTTC.

This chain connects TRBV6-5 to TRBJ1-2; D is undetermined. Germline V gene sequence: CDR1 MNHEY, CDR2 SVGAGI. Trimming left V 0 bases short and J 4 bases short, with 6 bases between. The CDR3 extends over 13 amino acids. Here the CDR3 reads CASSYSTSYGYTF. CDR3 sequence (DNA): TGTGCCAGCAGTTACTCGACTTCCTATGGCTACACCTTC.

This clonotype was recorded at least ten times. V is TRBV7-2 and J is TRBJ1-1; TRBD1 might be the D (5 bases). Germline CDR1 and CDR2: SGHTA and FQGNSA. The CDR3 loop spans 15 amino acids. Trimming stripped 6 bases from V and 1 base from J, with 15 bases between. This CDR3 reads CASRRSGQGNTEAFF. The CDR3 DNA reads as TGTGCCAGCAGACGTAGCGGGCAGGGGAACACTGAAGCTTTCTTT.

This clonotype was observed at least ten times. The V gene is TRBV5-1, the J gene TRBJ2-2; weak D call: TRBD2 (6 bases). Trimming took off 4 bases at V and 9 bases at J, with 19 bases between the two ends. CDR3 length: 15 residues. Germline V gene sequence: CDR1 SGHRS, CDR2 YFSETQ. The chain's CDR3 is CASSLGGSGNRELFF. The DNA for the CDR3 is TGCGCCAGCAGCCTCGGGGGAAGTGGTAACCGGGAGCTGTTTTTT.

This sequence joins TRBV10-3 and TRBJ1-1; D uncertain. Trimming removed 0 bases at V and 7 bases at J, with 9 bases between. Germline V lookup: CDR1 ENHRY, CDR2 SYGVKD. The CDR3 is 13 amino acids. CDR3 bases: TGTGCCATCAGTGAGTCGCCAGCGATTGAAGCTTTCTTT. Its protein product is CAISESPAIEAFF.